This T cell receptor (beta chain) comes out of a study of human T cells and chemical hapten exposure. Study information: Minor volume differences among pooled libraries chiefly drove per-sample TCR yield variation.

The CDR3 extends over 14 amino acids. V shed 7 bases and J shed 1 base, with 16 bases lying between them. Germline lookup yields CDR1 SQVTM and CDR2 ANQGSEA. As for time point: healthy volunteer bleed at 2 weeks. Someone pulled total RNA out of unfractionated whole blood. Attachment of unique molecular identifiers to individual cDNA molecules was performed in the library. As handled by the study authors: With a range of about 23,224 to 700,000, the median per sample was about 92,000 TCRs. In TCRdb, the RACE reads were re-called with MiXCR into one record per CDR3 protein. These V and J calls rely on TCRdb rather than the paper's analysis. The sample consists of about 130,000 distinct CDR3 sequences, approximately 8.3% of them appearing once.

Source material: whole blood. The chain links TRBV29-1 to TRBJ1-1; D is perhaps TRBD1 (5 bases). The sequence was collected from a male donor in good health. Some clones in this sample may be carry-over from other donors' samples. The CDR3 DNA reads as TGCAGCGCTGGACATGTCGTGGGGAACACTGAAGCTTTCTTT. Amino acids: CSAGHVVGNTEAFF.